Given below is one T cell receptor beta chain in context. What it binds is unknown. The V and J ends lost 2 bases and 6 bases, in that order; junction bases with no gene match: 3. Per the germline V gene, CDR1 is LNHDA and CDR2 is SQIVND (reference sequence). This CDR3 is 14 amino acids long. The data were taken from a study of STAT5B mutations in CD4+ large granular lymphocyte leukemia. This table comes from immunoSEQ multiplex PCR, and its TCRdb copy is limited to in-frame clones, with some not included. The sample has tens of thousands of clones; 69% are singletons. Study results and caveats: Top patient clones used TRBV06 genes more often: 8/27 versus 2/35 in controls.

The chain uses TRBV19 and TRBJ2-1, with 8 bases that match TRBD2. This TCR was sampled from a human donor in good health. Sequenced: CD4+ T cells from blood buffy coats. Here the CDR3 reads CASSITGGRNEQFF. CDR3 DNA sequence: TGTGCCAGTAGTATAACGGGGGGGCGCAATGAGCAGTTCTTC.